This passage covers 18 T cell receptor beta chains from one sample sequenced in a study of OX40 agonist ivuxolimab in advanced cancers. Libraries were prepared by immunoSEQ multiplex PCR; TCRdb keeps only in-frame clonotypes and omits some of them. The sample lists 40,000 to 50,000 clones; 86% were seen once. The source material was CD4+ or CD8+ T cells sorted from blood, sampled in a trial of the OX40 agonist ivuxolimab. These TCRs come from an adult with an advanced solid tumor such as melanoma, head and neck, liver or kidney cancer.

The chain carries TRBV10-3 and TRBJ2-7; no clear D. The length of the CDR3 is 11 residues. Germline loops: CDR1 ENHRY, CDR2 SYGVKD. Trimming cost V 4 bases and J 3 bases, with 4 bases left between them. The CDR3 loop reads CAISGSYEQYF. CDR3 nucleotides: TGTGCCATCAGTGGCAGCTACGAGCAGTACTTC.

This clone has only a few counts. CDR3 nucleotides: TGCGCCAGCAGCCAAGGGTCAGGCGGGCAGCCCCAGCATTTT. The encoded protein is CASSQGSGGQPQHF. This chain uses TRBV4-1 with TRBJ1-5; D gene unclear. The germline CDR1 and CDR2 sequences are MGHRA and YSYEKL. CDR3 length equals 14 residues. V lost 1 base and J lost 7, with 11 bases in between.

CDR3 nucleotide sequence: TGCGCCAGCAGCCAGCGACACCTTACTAATCAGCCCCAGCATTTT. The encoded protein is CASSQRHLTNQPQHF. The chain recombines TRBV4-1 with TRBJ1-5; D is undetermined. The CDR3 is 15 residues long. Trimming shortened V by 3 bases and J by 4 bases, and 13 bases separated the two germline ends. Germline assignment: CDR1 MGHRA and CDR2 YSYEKL.

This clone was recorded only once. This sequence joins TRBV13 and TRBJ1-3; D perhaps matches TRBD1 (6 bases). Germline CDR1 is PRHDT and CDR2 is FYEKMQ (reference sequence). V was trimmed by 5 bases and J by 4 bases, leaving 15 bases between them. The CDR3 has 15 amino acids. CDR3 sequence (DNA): TGTGCCAGCAGCACTAGAGGGGGGTCCGGAAACACCATATATTTT. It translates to CASSTRGGSGNTIYF.

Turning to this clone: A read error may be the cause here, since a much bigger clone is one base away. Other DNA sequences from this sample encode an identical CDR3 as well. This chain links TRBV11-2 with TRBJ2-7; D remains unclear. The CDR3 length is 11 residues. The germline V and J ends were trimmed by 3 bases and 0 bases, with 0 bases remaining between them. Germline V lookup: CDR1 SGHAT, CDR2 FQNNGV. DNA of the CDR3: TGTGCCAGCAGCTTCTCCTACGAGCAGTACTTC. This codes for CASSFSYEQYF.

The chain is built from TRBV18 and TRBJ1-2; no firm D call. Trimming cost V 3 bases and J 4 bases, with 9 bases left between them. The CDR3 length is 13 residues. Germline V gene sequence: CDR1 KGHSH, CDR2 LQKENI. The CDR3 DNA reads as TGTGCCAGCTCACCTGGGGATTTCTATGGCTACACCTTC. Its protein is CASSPGDFYGYTF.

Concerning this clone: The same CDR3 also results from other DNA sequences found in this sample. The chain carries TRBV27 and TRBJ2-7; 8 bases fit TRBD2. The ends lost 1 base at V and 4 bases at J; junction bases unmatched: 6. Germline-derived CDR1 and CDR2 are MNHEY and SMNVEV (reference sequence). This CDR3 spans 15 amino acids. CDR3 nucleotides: TGTGCCAGCAGTTTATGGGCGGGAGGACCTTACGAGCAGTACTTC. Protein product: CASSLWAGGPYEQYF.

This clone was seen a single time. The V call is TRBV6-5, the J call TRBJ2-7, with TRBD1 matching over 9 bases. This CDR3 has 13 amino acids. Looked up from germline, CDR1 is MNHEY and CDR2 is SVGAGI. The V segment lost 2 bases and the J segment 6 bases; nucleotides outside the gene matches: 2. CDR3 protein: CASSYRDRAEQYF. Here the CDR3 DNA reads TGTGCCAGCAGTTACCGGGACAGGGCCGAGCAGTACTTC.

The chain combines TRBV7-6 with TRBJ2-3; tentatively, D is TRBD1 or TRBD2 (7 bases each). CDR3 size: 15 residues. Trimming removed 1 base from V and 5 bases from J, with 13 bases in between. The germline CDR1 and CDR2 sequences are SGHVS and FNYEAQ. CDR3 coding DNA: TGTGCCAGCAGCTTAGAAGGCAGGGGGGGAGATACGCAGTATTTT. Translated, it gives CASSLEGRGGDTQYF.

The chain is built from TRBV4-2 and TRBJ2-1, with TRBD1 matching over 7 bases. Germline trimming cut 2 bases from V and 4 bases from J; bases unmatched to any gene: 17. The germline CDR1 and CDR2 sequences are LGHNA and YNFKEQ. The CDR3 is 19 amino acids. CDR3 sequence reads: CASSQRDSPPGPLYNEQFF. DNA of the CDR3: TGTGCCAGCAGCCAAAGGGACAGTCCTCCGGGCCCCCTTTACAATGAGCAGTTCTTC.

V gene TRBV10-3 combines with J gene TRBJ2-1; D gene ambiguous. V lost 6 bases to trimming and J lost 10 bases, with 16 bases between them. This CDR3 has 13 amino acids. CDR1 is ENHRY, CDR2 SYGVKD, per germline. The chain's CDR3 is CAISLARIREQFF. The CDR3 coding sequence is TGTGCCATCAGCCTCGCCCGGATCCGGGAGCAGTTCTTC.

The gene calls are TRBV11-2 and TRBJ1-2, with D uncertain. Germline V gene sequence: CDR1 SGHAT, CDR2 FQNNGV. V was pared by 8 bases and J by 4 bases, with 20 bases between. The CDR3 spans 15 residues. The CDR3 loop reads CASSSGEGLVYGYTF. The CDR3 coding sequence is TGTGCCAGCTCCTCCGGGGAAGGTCTAGTCTATGGCTACACCTTC.

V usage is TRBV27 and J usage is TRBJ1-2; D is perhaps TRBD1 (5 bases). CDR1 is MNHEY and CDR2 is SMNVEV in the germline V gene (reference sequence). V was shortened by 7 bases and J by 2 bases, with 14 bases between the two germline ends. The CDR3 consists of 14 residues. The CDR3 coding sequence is TGTGCCAGCAAGTTAACAGGATCGAACTATGGCTACACCTTC. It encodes CASKLTGSNYGYTF.

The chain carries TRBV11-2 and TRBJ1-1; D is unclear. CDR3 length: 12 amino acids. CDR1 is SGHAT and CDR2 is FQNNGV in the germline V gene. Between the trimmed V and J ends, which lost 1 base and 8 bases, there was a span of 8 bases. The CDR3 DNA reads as TGTGCCAGCAGCTTAGGCGCCGCGGAAGCTTTCTTT. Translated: CASSLGAAEAFF.

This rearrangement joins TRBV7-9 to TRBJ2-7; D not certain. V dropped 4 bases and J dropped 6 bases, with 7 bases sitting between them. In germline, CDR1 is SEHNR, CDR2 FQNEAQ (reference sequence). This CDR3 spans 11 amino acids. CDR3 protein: CASSSRSEQYF. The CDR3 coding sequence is TGTGCCAGCAGCTCCAGGAGCGAGCAGTACTTC.

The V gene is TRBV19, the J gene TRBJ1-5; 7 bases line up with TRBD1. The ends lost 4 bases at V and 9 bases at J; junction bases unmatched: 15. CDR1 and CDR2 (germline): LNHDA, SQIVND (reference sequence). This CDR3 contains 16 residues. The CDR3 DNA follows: TGTGCCAGTAGTAGGCTCCCGGGACAGACTTTTTGGCCCCAGCATTTT. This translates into CASSRLPGQTFWPQHF.

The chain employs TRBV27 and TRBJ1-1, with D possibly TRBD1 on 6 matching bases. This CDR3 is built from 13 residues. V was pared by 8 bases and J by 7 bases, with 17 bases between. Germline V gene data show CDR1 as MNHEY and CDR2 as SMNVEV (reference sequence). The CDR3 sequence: CASSWAGDIEAFF. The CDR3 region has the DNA TGTGCCAGCTCCTGGGCAGGGGACATTGAAGCTTTCTTT.

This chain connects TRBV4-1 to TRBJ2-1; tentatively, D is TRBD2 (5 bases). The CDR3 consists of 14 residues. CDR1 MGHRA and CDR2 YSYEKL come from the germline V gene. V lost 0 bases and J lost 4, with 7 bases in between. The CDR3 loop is CASSQETSYNEQFF. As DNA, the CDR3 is TGCGCCAGCAGCCAAGAAACTAGTTACAATGAGCAGTTCTTC.